One sample yielded the 13 T cell receptor beta chains listed below, sequenced in a study of T cell repertoires in cytomegalovirus infection (dated by TCRdb to the late 2010s). Their antigens are not known. TCRdb names Illumina HiSeq 1500 as the instrument used. TCRdb ran its own pipeline on the public reads, namely fastp trimming at Q25 and MiXCR clone calling, and kept in-frame beta chains. Identical CDR3 protein sequences are pooled into one entry, listed with their most common genes and DNA. In this sample the table shows a few hundred thousand distinct CDR3 sequences, over 35% of which occur a single time. The biggest ten clones account for 48% of the sample. The intended sense of this specimen's treatment or condition label: in vitro stimulation with specific CMV peptide epitopes to enrich CMV-specific T cells. The source material was cultured PBMCs, sampled from culture after CMV antigen stimulation. The source is a human donor in good health (CMV status not recorded). Some clones in this sample may be carry-over from other donors' samples.

In this sample, this clonotype turned up a few times. The gene calls are TRBV20-1 and TRBJ1-1, with 9 bases identical to TRBD1. CDR1 is DFQATT and CDR2 is SNEGSKA in the germline V gene (reference sequence). The CDR3 covers 14 residues. Germline trimming cut 6 bases from V and 7 bases from J; bases unmatched to any gene: 12. CDR3 bases: TGCAGTGCCGAAGATAGACAGGGGGGAGATGAAGCTTTCTTT. It encodes CSAEDRQGGDEAFF.

The J gene is TRBJ2-4, the V gene TRBV5-1; 8 bases align to TRBD1. J was trimmed by 8 bases and V by 6 bases; bases with no gene match: 7. The CDR3 extends over 13 amino acids. Looked up from germline, CDR1 is SGHRS and CDR2 is YFSETQ. CDR3 sequence reads: CASTQGAGDIQYF. CDR3 DNA sequence: TGCGCCAGCACCCAGGGGGCTGGGGACATTCAGTACTTC.

V is TRBV7-3 and J is TRBJ1-6, with 8 bases fitting TRBD1. The CDR3 totals 16 residues. V was clipped by 2 bases and J by 9 bases; unmatched bases: 9. In germline, CDR1 is SGHTA, CDR2 FQGTGA. CDR3 sequence: CASSLYDRGPSSPLHF. DNA of the CDR3: TGTGCCAGCAGCTTATATGACAGGGGTCCGAGTTCACCCCTCCACTTT.

This rearrangement joins TRBV6-4 to TRBJ2-1, with D maybe TRBD2 (6 bases). Germline loops: CDR1 MRHNA, CDR2 SNTAGT. The CDR3 covers 13 residues. The ends were cut back, 6 bases at V and 10 bases at J, with 16 bases in the middle. The chain's CDR3 is CASSRDWAAEQFF. DNA for the CDR3: TGTGCCAGCAGCAGGGACTGGGCCGCGGAGCAGTTCTTC.

This chain connects TRBV6-2 or TRBV6-3 to TRBJ1-1; D not resolved. The germline V gene has CDR1 MNHEY and CDR2 SVGEGT. This CDR3 spans 16 amino acids. Trimming removed 5 bases from V and 3 bases from J, with 19 bases in between. The DNA of the CDR3 is TGTGCCAGCAGTCCTCTTGCGTCGCGTTTGTACACTGAAGCTTTCTTT. It codes for CASSPLASRLYTEAFF.

This chain links TRBV7-2 with TRBJ2-5, with D unresolved. V was cut by 1 base and J by 1 base, with 7 bases left in between. This CDR3 comprises 14 residues. CDR1 and CDR2 from the germline V gene are SGHTA and FQGNSA. CDR3 loop: CASSLGARQETQYF. In DNA, the CDR3 is TGTGCCAGCAGCTTAGGGGCCCGCCAAGAGACCCAGTACTTC.

This chain uses TRBV6-2 or TRBV6-3 with TRBJ1-4; TRBD1 matches at 7 bases. The CDR3 is 12 amino acids. Per the germline V gene, CDR1 is MNHEY and CDR2 is SVGEGT. Trimming at V came to 8 bases and at J to 6 bases, leaving 3 bases not matched to a gene. The DNA of the CDR3 is TGTGCCAGCGGGACAGCGCATGAAAAACTGTTTTTT. It translates to CASGTAHEKLFF.

The chain joins TRBV19 to TRBJ2-7; D possibly corresponds to TRBD1 (6 bases). V was shortened by 4 bases and J by 5 bases, with 18 bases between the two germline ends. CDR1 is LNHDA, CDR2 SQIVND, per germline (reference sequence). The CDR3 loop spans 15 amino acids. This chain's CDR3 is CASSTYRDTPHEQYF. Written as DNA, the CDR3 is TGTGCCAGTAGTACGTACCGGGACACCCCTCACGAGCAGTACTTC.

The J gene is TRBJ2-5, the V gene TRBV29-1, with D unresolved. V lost 4 bases to trimming and J lost 5 bases, with 11 bases between them. The germline CDR1 and CDR2 sequences are SQVTM and ANQGSEA. This CDR3 has 12 residues. The CDR3 nucleotides read TGCAGCGTTGGGGTGGTCCAGGAGACCCAGTACTTC. It is translated as CSVGVVQETQYF.

The rearrangement joins TRBV19 to TRBJ1-5; unclear D gene. In germline, CDR1 is LNHDA, CDR2 SQIVND (reference sequence). Trimming stripped 3 bases from V and 4 bases from J, with 13 bases between. The CDR3 totals 15 residues. The CDR3 region is CASSIRMNRNQPQHF. Written as DNA, the CDR3 is TGTGCCAGTAGTATCAGAATGAATCGGAATCAGCCCCAGCATTTT.

The rearrangement joins TRBV4-1 to TRBJ2-7, with 9 bases that match TRBD1. Germline assignment: CDR1 MGHRA and CDR2 YSYEKL. V dropped 4 bases and J dropped 9; count of bases not matched to a gene: 10. This CDR3 is built from 14 residues. The CDR3 reads CASSPGQGFMGQYF. The CDR3 DNA follows: TGCGCCAGCAGCCCCGGACAGGGGTTTATGGGGCAGTACTTC.

This clonotype was seen ten or more times. CDR3 nucleotide sequence: TGTGCCAGCAGCTTAGTCGCGCGACAGGGAGTAGTCGAGCAGTACTTC. Its translation is CASSLVARQGVVEQYF. The rearrangement uses TRBV7-8 and TRBJ2-7, with 7 bases fitting TRBD1. CDR1 SGHVS and CDR2 FQNEAQ come from the germline V gene. The CDR3 is made up of 16 amino acids. V was clipped by 1 base and J by 6 bases; unmatched bases: 12.

In its sample, this clonotype was seen a few times. The chain couples TRBV10-3 to TRBJ2-3; D may be TRBD1 or TRBD2 (5 bases each). Trimming stripped 1 base from V and 3 bases from J, with 8 bases between. CDR1 and CDR2 from the germline V gene are ENHRY and SYGVKD. This CDR3 contains 14 residues. The CDR3 bases are TGTGCCATCAGTGAGTTGGGGGAAACAGATACGCAGTATTTT. Its translation is CAISELGETDTQYF.